Sequencing of this T cell receptor beta chain was carried out in a study of patients and donors after allogeneic stem cell transplantation. TCRdb independently ran MiXCR on the RT-PCR reads; one entry per CDR3 protein. The profile shows some 880,000 distinct CDR3 sequences, 18% of them singletons. CDR3 length equals 15 residues. Trimming pared 3 bases from V and 1 base from J, leaving 11 bases between. Looked up from germline, CDR1 is LGHDT and CDR2 is YNNKEL (reference sequence). J is TRBJ2-3 and V is TRBV3-1; a weak D match, TRBD2 (6 bases). The sequenced sample was blood, either unsorted or a sorted T cell fraction (not recorded which). This sequence originates from a human donor who was either an allogeneic HSCT recipient or a stem cell or donor lymphocyte infusion donor (not recorded which). It is not recorded whose cells these are; they may come from a transplant donor. The CDR3 DNA reads as TGTGCCAGCAGCCAGCGGACTACCCGCACAGATACGCAGTATTTT. Its protein is CASSQRTTRTDTQYF.